The T cell receptor beta chain described here comes from a study of T cell changes during pregnancy in multiple sclerosis. The protocol was immunoSEQ multiplex PCR, while the TCRdb copy is restricted to in-frame clones and leaves out a portion. The sample includes 40,000 to 60,000 clones, less than 95% of them seen just once. After removal of 5 bases from V and 6 bases from J, the junction contained 8 bases not matched to a gene. The CDR3 extends over 13 amino acids. The V gene's germline CDR1 is SGDLS and CDR2 YYNGEE. The sequence was obtained from a female donor with multiple sclerosis, enrolled in a pregnancy study. The sequencing used CD8+ T cells from peripheral blood mononuclear cells, collected in the second trimester of pregnancy. This sequence joins TRBV9 and TRBJ2-7; 7 positions match TRBD1. The CDR3 is CASSKGQALEQYF. The CDR3 nucleotides are TGTGCCAGCAGTAAAGGACAGGCTCTCGAGCAGTACTTC. The full variable domain, completed using reference TRBV9 and TRBJ2-7, is DSGVTQTPKHLITATGQRVTLRCSPRSGDLSVYWYQQSLDQGLQFLIQYYNGEERAKGNILERFSAQQFPDLHSELNLSSLELGDSALYFCASSKGQALEQYFGPGTRLTVT.